Listed below are T cell receptor beta chains from one sample, sequenced in a study of shared clonotypes between healthy human individuals. Only in-frame clones appear in the TCRdb table, and some are missing; sequencing was by immunoSEQ multiplex PCR. This sample has roughly 570,000 clones, with roughly 98% found just once. Sequencing was carried out using naive CD8+ T cells sorted from blood. These receptors all stem from a man between 25 and 39 years old in good health. CDR3s include the opening cysteine and the closing phenylalanine or tryptophan. A D gene is named only where the DNA matches it firmly.

d_call j_call v_call cdr3_aa
NA TRBJ2-3 TRBV6-5 CASSYVQGTDTQYF
NA TRBJ2-7 TRBV14 CASSQAGVSYEQYF
TRBD2 TRBJ2-2 TRBV11-2 CASSFWLAGGPVTGELFF
NA TRBJ2-7 TRBV21-1 CASSKSGQRPFRPKRELNEQYF
NA TRBJ2-5 TRBV18 CASSLTARGKETQYF
NA TRBJ2-3 TRBV7-3 CASSSIPGAGDTQYF
TRBD1 TRBJ2-7 TRBV7-9 CASSEGTGRANEQYF
TRBD1 TRBJ1-5 TRBV7-8 CASSLPPGRGSIQPQHF
NA TRBJ2-7 TRBV5-5 CASSPAVSYEQYF
NA TRBJ2-7 TRBV4-1 CASSQEESNEQYF
NA TRBJ2-7 TRBV25-1 CASSGIQMNSYEQYF
TRBD2 TRBJ2-1 TRBV11-2 CASSLAGLSNEQFF
NA TRBJ2-7 TRBV27 CASSNGQSYEQYF
TRBD1 TRBJ1-2 TRBV7-9 CASSLRTGLDYGYTF
NA TRBJ2-3 TRBV7-2 CASRGGLSTDTQYF
NA TRBJ2-7 TRBV27 CASSFKGRSSYEQYF
NA TRBJ2-1 TRBV19 CASSNLRLGASHNEQFF
TRBD2 TRBJ2-7 TRBV7-2 CASSLVRGGYEQYF
TRBD2 TRBJ2-1 TRBV27 CASSLLAGANEQFF
TRBD2 TRBJ2-4 TRBV18 CASSLLAGGRGGAKNIQYF
NA TRBJ2-3 TRBV9 CASGEQSPTDTQYF
NA TRBJ1-2 TRBV27 CASREPVLGYTF
NA TRBJ2-5 TRBV5-4 CASSLSEGLIQETQYF
TRBD2 TRBJ2-3 TRBV4-3 CASSRGAGGTDTQYF
NA TRBJ2-5 TRBV14 CASSTPGHEYETQYF
NA TRBJ2-7 TRBV7-2 CASSLAGSSYEQYF
NA TRBJ2-3 TRBV4-1 CASSIGATDTQYF
TRBD2 TRBJ2-1 TRBV7-9 CASSLPAGSVEQFF
TRBD2 TRBJ2-1 TRBV27 CASSTSGGYNEQFF
TRBD1 TRBJ2-7 TRBV10-3 CAISGGRDSSYEQYF
TRBD2 TRBJ2-2 TRBV11-3 CASSSVGGSPGELFF
NA TRBJ2-7 TRBV5-1 CASSWQGGYEQYF
NA TRBJ2-7 TRBV20-1 CSASCGQYF
TRBD1 TRBJ2-1 TRBV11-3 CASSLDKVGTGVRSEQFF
NA TRBJ2-3 TRBV28 CASKLSGSGGTGYF
NA TRBJ1-1 TRBV7-6 CASSLSDGTEAFF
NA TRBJ1-1 TRBV5-1 CASIGDNTEAFF
TRBD1 TRBJ2-7 TRBV29-1 CSVRDDRVGYEQYF
TRBD1 TRBJ1-1 TRBV7-2 CASSLVSGPDRGTFF
NA TRBJ1-5 TRBV28 CASRFRGSEPQHF